This note documents a single TCR beta chain sequence. Its antigen specificity is not known. No base quality values were provided; no much bigger clone lies one nucleotide off. This sample stems from a study of CD8+CD57+ T cells in acquired aplastic anemia (dated by TCRdb to 2017 to 2018). Describing the broader study: Extracted DNA from sorted CD4+ and CD8+ cells averaged 3.2 ug, ranging from about 0.2 to 30 ug. For healthy donor samples, the average read count was around 10 million for CD4+ cells and roughly 11 million for CD8+ cells. What the research found in general, with its limitations: Some 31 CD8+ CDR3 sequences were shared between patients and controls but appeared highly expressed in patients and within their immunodominant clones. CD8+ Simpson's diversity did not differ significantly between patients and healthy controls (P=0.060).

In the germline V gene (reference sequence), CDR1 corresponds to SEHNR and CDR2 to FQNEAQ. The CDR3 covers 12 residues, taking in both the cysteine and the phenylalanine. The DNA shown is the 36-base CDR3, in frame from base 1. The V end loses 7 bases and the J end loses 12 bases, and a stretch of 16 bases separates them. TCR beta VDJ combination and CDR3 sequence profiling used genomic DNA as the template. An Illumina HiSeq 2000 was used for TCR repertoire sequencing. From the authors' description of their analysis: TRBV/TRBJ rearrangement plots, CDR3 size and DJ length profiles, and Simpson's diversity index were used to evaluate the repertoires. Whichever DNA sequence was most abundant in the deep sequencing data was defined as the immunodominant clone. CDR3 amino acid sequences were screened for sharing across subjects and compared with published repertoires and the VDJdb database. The public reads were reprocessed in TCRdb via fastp at Q25 and MiXCR, keeping in-frame beta chains. Rows with a matching CDR3 protein are joined into one entry that keeps the most common DNA and genes. These V and J calls rely on TCRdb rather than the paper's analysis. This sample holds approximately 170,000 distinct CDR3 sequences; around 60% were observed only once. The ten top clones hold 45% to 50% of the sample.

The study deep-sequenced TCR repertoires of sorted CD4+ and CD8+ blood T cells from severe aplastic anemia patients and healthy subjects. Ficoll-Paque density gradient centrifugation was used to isolate peripheral blood mononuclear cells. CD4+ and CD8+ T cells were sorted by FACS or magnetic beads before DNA extraction. Input material: sorted CD4+, CD8+, or CD8+CD57+ T cells (not recorded which) from PBMCs. The sequence links TRBV7-9 to TRBJ2-1, with a tentative D call of TRBD1 or TRBD2, each matching 6 bases. The TCR sequence derives from a human donor in good health. The CDR3 in this case is CASTGGEGAQFF. The base sequence is TGTGCCAGCACCGGGGGCGAGGGCGCGCAGTTCTTC. Supplemented by the reference TRBV7-9 and TRBJ2-1 proteins around the CDR3, the complete variable domain is DTGVSQNPRHKITKRGQNVTFRCDPISEHNRLYWYRQTLGQGPEFLTYFQNEAQLEKSRLLSDRFSAERPKGSFSTLEIQRTEQGDSAMYLCASTGGEGAQFFGPGTRLTVL.